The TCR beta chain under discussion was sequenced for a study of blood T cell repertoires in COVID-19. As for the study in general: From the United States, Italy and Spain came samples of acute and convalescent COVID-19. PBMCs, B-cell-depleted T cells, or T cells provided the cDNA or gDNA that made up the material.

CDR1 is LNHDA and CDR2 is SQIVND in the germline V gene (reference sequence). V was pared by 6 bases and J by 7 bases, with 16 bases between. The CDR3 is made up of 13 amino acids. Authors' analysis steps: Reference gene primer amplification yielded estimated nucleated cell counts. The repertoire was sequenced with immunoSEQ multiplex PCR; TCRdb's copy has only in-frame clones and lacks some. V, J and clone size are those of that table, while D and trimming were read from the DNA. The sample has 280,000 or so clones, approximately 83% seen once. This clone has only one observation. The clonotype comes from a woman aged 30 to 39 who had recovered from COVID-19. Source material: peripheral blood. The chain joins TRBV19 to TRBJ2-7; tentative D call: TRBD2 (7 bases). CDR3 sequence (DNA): TGTGCCAGTAGCCCGGGGGGAGGGGGAGAGCAGTACTTC. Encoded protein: CASSPGGGGEQYF.